One sample yielded the 10 T cell receptor beta chains listed below, sequenced in a study of blood T cell repertoires in COVID-19. Only in-frame clones appear in the TCRdb table, and some are missing; sequencing was by immunoSEQ multiplex PCR. The table lists about 400,000 clones, 80% to 90% of them singletons. The sequenced material came from peripheral blood. The receptors shown here come from a woman in her sixties with COVID-19, enrolled during active disease.

The genes are TRBV28 and TRBJ1-2; 9 bases are a match to TRBD1. Germline V gene data show CDR1 as MDHEN and CDR2 as SYDVKM. V lost 7 bases and J lost 4; bases outside the gene matches: 7. The CDR3 consists of 14 residues. CDR3 bases: TGTGCCAGCATCACACAGGGGGCCGCCTATGGCTACACCTTC. Translation: CASITQGAAYGYTF.

This chain uses TRBV6-6 with TRBJ1-2; 10 bases line up with TRBD1. V was clipped by 4 bases and J by 5 bases; unmatched bases: 4. This CDR3 has 14 amino acids. The germline V gene encodes CDR1 MNHNY and CDR2 SVGAGI (reference sequence). CDR3 in amino acids: CASSSPGQGYGYTF. Here the CDR3 DNA reads TGTGCCAGCAGTTCCCCGGGACAGGGGTATGGCTACACCTTC.

This clone is a singleton in its sample. J is TRBJ1-2 and V is TRBV5-1, with D possibly TRBD1 on 5 matching bases. The germline V and J ends were trimmed by 2 bases and 5 bases, with 16 bases remaining between them. CDR3 length equals 15 residues. Germline-derived CDR1 and CDR2 are SGHRS and YFSETQ. CDR3 bases: TGCGCCAGCAGCTTCTTTGACAGACATCTATATGGCTACACCTTC. This sequence encodes CASSFFDRHLYGYTF.

The chain combines TRBV12-1 with TRBJ2-6; TRBD2, the table's D call, lacks a check against the DNA. TRBV12-1 is shown as a pseudogene. CDR3 length equals 14 residues. The CDR3 nucleotides are TGTGCCCGCCGCCACCGGGCTGGGGCCAACGTCCTGACTTTC. It codes for CARRHRAGANVLTF.

This chain joins TRBV6-5 and TRBJ1-2, with 8 bases identical to TRBD1. The CDR3 loop spans 13 amino acids. CDR1 is MNHEY, CDR2 SVGAGI, per germline. The J segment lost 8 bases and the V segment lost 6 bases, leaving 8 bases of the junction unmatched. The CDR3 reads CASSFRTGSGYTF. DNA of the CDR3: TGTGCCAGCAGCTTTCGGACAGGGAGCGGCTACACCTTC.

The chain carries TRBV6-4 and TRBJ1-5; TRBD1 agrees at 8 bases. V shed 6 bases, J shed 5 bases, and the junction held 3 bases outside the gene matches. The CDR3 sequence is 13 residues long. CDR1 is MRHNA, CDR2 SNTAGT, per germline. The CDR3, as DNA: TGTGCCAGCAGAGGACAGGGTGATCAGCCCCAGCATTTT. It is translated as CASRGQGDQPQHF.

The chain couples TRBV7-8 to TRBJ1-2; possible D gene TRBD1, 5 bases. The germline CDR1 and CDR2 sequences are SGHVS and FQNEAQ. The germline V and J ends were trimmed by 4 bases and 8 bases, with 17 bases remaining between them. This CDR3 is built from 14 residues. This CDR3 is CASSSGGGERGYTF. The CDR3 DNA sequence: TGTGCCAGCAGCTCCGGGGGGGGAGAGCGAGGCTACACCTTC.

The V gene is TRBV6-5, the J gene TRBJ2-7; 11 positions match TRBD1. Germline CDR1 and CDR2: MNHEY and SVGAGI. This CDR3 contains 14 residues. The trim removed 4 bases at V and 5 bases at J, leaving 4 bases unmatched. The CDR3 nucleotides read TGTGCCAGCAGTTTGGGACAGGGGGTCAACGAGCAGTACTTC. It translates to CASSLGQGVNEQYF.

The chain has TRBV6-5 and TRBJ2-7; 7 nucleotides align to TRBD1. The CDR3 has 14 amino acids. Germline lookup yields CDR1 MNHEY and CDR2 SVGAGI. V lost 6 bases, J lost 0 bases, and 5 bases stayed unmatched. The CDR3, as DNA: TGTGCCAGCAGCAGGGACAGCAGCTCCTACGAGCAGTACTTC. It yields the protein CASSRDSSSYEQYF.

This rearrangement joins TRBV5-1 to TRBJ1-3, with D possibly being TRBD1 (5 bases). Between the trimmed V and J ends, which lost 0 bases and 4 bases, there was a span of 11 bases. This CDR3 region has 15 residues. Germline lookup yields CDR1 SGHRS and CDR2 YFSETQ. CDR3 DNA sequence: TGCGCCAGCAGCTTGGTCGGGGGAACGGGAAACACCATATATTTT. Protein sequence: CASSLVGGTGNTIYF.